Listed here is a single T cell receptor beta chain. Its antigen remains unknown. These data come from a study of liver allograft versus peripheral blood T cells. Study summary: Comparative analysis was performed on T cell receptor repertoires from transplanted livers and from recipients' peripheral blood.

In TCRdb, the reads were re-called with MiXCR into one record per CDR3 protein. The data contain over 5,500 distinct CDR3 sequences, 15% to 20% of them seen just once; the ten biggest clones take up around three fifths. Whole-study findings and limits: Reportedly, the T cell receptor repertoires inside liver allografts were not the same as those in peripheral blood.

The V and J ends lost 8 bases and 3 bases respectively, with 16 bases between them. CDR1 is LGHNT, CDR2 FRNRAP, per germline. CDR3 length: 14 residues. V usage is TRBV12-5 and J usage is TRBJ1-1; D unresolved. This TCR came from a human patient who had a liver transplant. Some of the T cells may derive from the graft donor. The DNA of the CDR3 is TGTGCTAGTCTCCAGGCGGGAAAGGACACTGAAGCTTTCTTT. Translation gives CASLQAGKDTEAFF.